This record concerns one T cell receptor (beta chain) sequence. What it binds is not known. This record comes from a study of CD8 T cells in ankylosing spondylitis. Points from the study as a whole: Characteristic of ankylosing spondylitis blood, it appeared, was a TCR beta motif comprising several highly homologous variants. Reports of some motif variants in reactive arthritis synovial fluid and blood predate this one. Significantly higher representation of disease-linked clones was reported for matched ankylosing spondylitis synovial fluid.

Generation of TCR beta libraries employed quantitative 5'-RACE incorporating molecular barcodes. MiXCR, applied by TCRdb to the 5' RACE reads, yields one record per CDR3 protein. The sample carries under 250,000 distinct CDR3 sequences, about 7.3% recorded once. V lost 9 bases and J lost 7, with 12 bases in between. Germline values: CDR1 SGHTA, CDR2 FQGTGA. CDR3 length: 12 amino acids. The sample consisted of blood, either unsorted or a sorted T cell fraction (not recorded which). The clonotype was recovered from a male donor with ankylosing spondylitis. The J gene is TRBJ2-2, the V gene TRBV7-3; D remains unclear. The chain's CDR3 is CASRVHGGELFF. CDR3 coding DNA: TGTGCCAGTCGGGTGCATGGCGGGGAGCTGTTTTTT.